These 4 T cell receptor beta chains share one sample of origin, sequenced in a study of T-cell reconstitution after alpha-beta-depleted transplantation in children. Unique molecular identifiers were incorporated when the TCRbeta library was constructed. Using its own MiXCR run on the PCR reads, TCRdb lists one record per CDR3 protein. The sample includes some 190,000 distinct CDR3 sequences, 8.5% to 14% of them seen just once. The starting material was PBMCs, obtained before TCRalphabeta/CD19-depleted stem cell transplant. These TCRs come from a boy between 2 and 10 years old with acute myeloid leukemia, due to receive a stem cell transplant.

This clonotype was counted at least ten times. The chain combines TRBV20-1 with TRBJ1-5, with TRBD1 as a possible D gene (5 bases). Germline CDR1 DFQATT, CDR2 SNEGSKA (reference sequence). V lost 6 bases and J lost 2, with 11 bases in between. The CDR3 sequence is 13 residues long. The CDR3 DNA reads as TGCAGTGCAAACCAGGGTGGCAATCAGCCCCAGCATTTT. Its translation: CSANQGGNQPQHF.

This clonotype was counted a few times. The chain has TRBV5-4 and TRBJ2-5; TRBD1 aligns across 9 bases. V lost 4 bases and J lost 1; bases outside the gene matches: 5. The germline V gene encodes CDR1 SGHNT and CDR2 YYREEE (reference sequence). This CDR3 region has 15 residues. In DNA form, the CDR3 reads TGTGCCAGCAGCCGTGGGGGACAGGGCCAAGAGACCCAGTACTTC. Its protein product is CASSRGGQGQETQYF. The full variable domain, with the rest looked up from reference TRBV5-4 and TRBJ2-5, is ETGVTQSPTHLIKTRGQQVTLRCSSQSGHNTVSWYQQALGQGPQFIFQYYREEENGRGNFPPRFSGLQFPNYSSELNVNALELDDSALYLCASSRGGQGQETQYFGPGTRLLVL.

This clonotype was recorded many times. This sequence joins TRBV15 and TRBJ2-1; 16 nucleotides match TRBD2. Germline CDR1 and CDR2: LNHNV and YYDKDF (reference sequence). V lost 8 bases and J lost 12; bases outside the gene matches: 13. The CDR3 contains 16 residues. This CDR3 reads CATARPPGLAGGVQFF. For the CDR3, the DNA is TGTGCCACCGCAAGGCCCCCGGGACTAGCGGGAGGGGTGCAGTTCTTC.

This clonotype was detected ten times or more. This chain uses TRBV4-1 with TRBJ1-1; no definite D call. The germline V gene has CDR1 MGHRA and CDR2 YSYEKL. Trimming left V 1 base short and J 5 bases short, with 11 bases between. The CDR3 covers 14 residues. For the CDR3, the DNA is TGCGCCAGCAGCCAAGTGGGTGATGGGACTGAAGCTTTCTTT. Amino acid sequence: CASSQVGDGTEAFF.